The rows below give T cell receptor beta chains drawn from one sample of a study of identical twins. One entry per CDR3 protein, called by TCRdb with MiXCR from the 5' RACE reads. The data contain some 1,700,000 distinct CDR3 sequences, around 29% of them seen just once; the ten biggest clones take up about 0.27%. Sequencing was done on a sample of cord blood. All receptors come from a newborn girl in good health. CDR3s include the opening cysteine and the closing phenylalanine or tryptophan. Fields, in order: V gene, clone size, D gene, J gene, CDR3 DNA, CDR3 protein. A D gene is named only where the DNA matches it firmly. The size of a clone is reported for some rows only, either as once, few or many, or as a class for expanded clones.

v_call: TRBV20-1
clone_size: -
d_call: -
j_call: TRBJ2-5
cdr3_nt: TGCAGTGCTAGCCTTCGGATTCGGGGCGCTGAGACCCAGTACTTC
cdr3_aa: CSASLRIRGAETQYF

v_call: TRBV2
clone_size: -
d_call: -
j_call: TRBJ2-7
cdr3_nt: TGTGCCAGCAGCGGGACTGTCGTCTCCTACGAGCAGTACTTC
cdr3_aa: CASSGTVVSYEQYF

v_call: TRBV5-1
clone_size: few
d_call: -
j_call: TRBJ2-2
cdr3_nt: TGCGCCAGCAGCTTGGCCGTGGGGGAGCTGTTTTTT
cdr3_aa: CASSLAVGELFF

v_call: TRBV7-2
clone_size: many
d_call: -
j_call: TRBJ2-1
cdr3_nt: TGTGCCAGCAGCTTAGCGGCTCTTTCCTACAATGAGCAGTTCTTC
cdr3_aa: CASSLAALSYNEQFF

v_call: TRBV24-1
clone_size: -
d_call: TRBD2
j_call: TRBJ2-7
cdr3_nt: TGTGCCACCAGTGATGCTACTAGCGGGGTCTACAATGAGCAGTACTTC
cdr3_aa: CATSDATSGVYNEQYF

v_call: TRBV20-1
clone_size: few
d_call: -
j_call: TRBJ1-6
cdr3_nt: TGCAGTGCTAGTCCGGGGGGAAATAATTCACCCCTCCACTTT
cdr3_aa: CSASPGGNNSPLHF

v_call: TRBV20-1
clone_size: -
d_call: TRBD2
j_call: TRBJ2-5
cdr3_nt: TGCAGTGCTAGAGTGGCCCTAGCGGGAGGACGGGCATACAATGAGCAGTACTTC
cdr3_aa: CSARVALAGGRAYNEQYF

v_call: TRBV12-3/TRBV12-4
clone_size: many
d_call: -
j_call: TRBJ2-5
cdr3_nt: TGTGCCAGCAGCTCGCGTCTCGGTAGGGAGACCCAGTACTTC
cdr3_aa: CASSSRLGRETQYF

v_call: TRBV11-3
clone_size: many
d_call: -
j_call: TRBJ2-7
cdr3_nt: TGTGCCAGCAGCTTAGGACAGGACTCCTACGAGCAGTACTTC
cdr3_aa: CASSLGQDSYEQYF

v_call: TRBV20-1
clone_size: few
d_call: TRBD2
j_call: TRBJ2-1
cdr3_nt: TGCAGTGCTAGAGTCCGGCGATTTGGGGTAGCGGGAGCATTCTCCTACAATGAGCAGTTCTTC
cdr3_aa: CSARVRRFGVAGAFSYNEQFF

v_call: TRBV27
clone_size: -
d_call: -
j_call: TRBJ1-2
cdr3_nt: TGTGCCAGCTGGTACGGGCCGGGAGGCTATGGCTACACCTTC
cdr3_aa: CASWYGPGGYGYTF

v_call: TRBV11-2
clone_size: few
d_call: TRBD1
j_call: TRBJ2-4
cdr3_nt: TGTGCCAGCAGCACACTTACCGGGACAGGGAGGGTTGTAGCCAAAAACATTCAGTACTTC
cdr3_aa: CASSTLTGTGRVVAKNIQYF

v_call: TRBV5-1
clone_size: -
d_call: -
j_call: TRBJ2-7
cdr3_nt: TGCGCCAGCAGCTTGATTCAGGGCCTCTACAATGAGCAGTACTTC
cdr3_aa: CASSLIQGLYNEQYF

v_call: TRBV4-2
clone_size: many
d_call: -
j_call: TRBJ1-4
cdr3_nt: TGTGCCAGCAGCCAGGAGGACAGAGCTAATGAAAAACTGTTTTTT
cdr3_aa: CASSQEDRANEKLFF